What follows describes a single TCR beta chain. Its antigen is not known. This record comes from a study of T cells after posttransplantation cyclophosphamide. Overall study findings and caveats: Recipient CMV seropositivity and CMV reactivation strongly tracked TRB clonality. Blood and skin or GI T cell repertoires showed limited TRB overlap. Later post-transplant blood repertoires were often dominated by donor CD8+ memory clones.

Clones were read by immunoSEQ multiplex PCR, and TCRdb kept only the in-frame ones, dropping some. This sample has about 52,000 clones, with roughly 92% found just once. The V end was cut by 4 bases, the J end by 3 bases, with 15 bases between. The germline gives CDR1 KGHSH, CDR2 LQKENI. The CDR3 is 15 amino acids. On the day of bone marrow donation, the related graft donor provided peripheral blood. Sequenced material: PBMCs. The rearrangement uses TRBV18 and TRBJ1-2, with D perhaps matching TRBD1 (5 bases). The sequence was collected from a woman in her twenties or thirties in good health and a related stem cell transplant donor. CDR3 DNA sequence: TGTGCCAGCTCACATGCTATTCAGGGTGACTATGGCTACACCTTC. Protein product: CASSHAIQGDYGYTF.